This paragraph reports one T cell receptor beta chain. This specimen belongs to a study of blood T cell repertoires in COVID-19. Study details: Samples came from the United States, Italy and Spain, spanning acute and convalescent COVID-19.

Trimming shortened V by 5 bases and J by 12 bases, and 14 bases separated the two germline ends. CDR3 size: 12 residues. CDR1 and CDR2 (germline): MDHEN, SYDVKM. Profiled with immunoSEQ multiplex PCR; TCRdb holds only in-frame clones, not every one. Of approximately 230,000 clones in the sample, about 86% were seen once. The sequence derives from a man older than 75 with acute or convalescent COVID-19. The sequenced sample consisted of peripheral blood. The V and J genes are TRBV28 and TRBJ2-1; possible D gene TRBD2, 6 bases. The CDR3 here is CASSISLATQFF. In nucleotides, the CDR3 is TGTGCCAGCAGTATCTCCCTAGCGACGCAGTTCTTC. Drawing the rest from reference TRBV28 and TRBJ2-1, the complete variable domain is DVKVTQSSRYLVKRTGEKVFLECVQDMDHENMFWYRQDPGLGLRLIYFSYDVKMKEKGDIPEGYSVSREKKERFSLILESASTNQTSMYLCASSISLATQFFGPGTRLTVL.